This T cell receptor beta chain is drawn from a study of resident and recirculating memory T cells in vitiligo. V lost 1 base and J 4 bases, leaving 14 bases between the germline ends. This CDR3 contains 16 residues. The germline gives CDR1 LGHNA, CDR2 YSLEER. Profiled with immunoSEQ multiplex PCR; TCRdb holds only in-frame clones, not every one. The sample contains around 38,000 clones, about 93% of which appear only once. This receptor was identified in a male donor with vitiligo. The J gene is TRBJ2-1, the V gene TRBV4-3; the D is unclear. The sample consisted of blood. CDR3 in amino acids: CASSQGSPLRYNEQFF. CDR3 in DNA: TGCGCCAGCAGCCAAGGCTCCCCTTTGAGGTACAATGAGCAGTTCTTC.